This TCR beta chain is from a study of CD8 T cells in ankylosing spondylitis. Germline CDR1 and CDR2: SGHRS and YFSETQ. The CDR3 is 11 amino acids. With 3 bases removed from V and 13 bases from J, the gap between germline ends came to 10 bases. TCRdb reprocessed the 5' RACE reads with MiXCR, giving one entry per CDR3 protein. The repertoire holds 120,000 to 150,000 distinct CDR3 sequences, with 7% to 9% as singletons. The receptor's source is a male donor with ankylosing spondylitis. This chain connects TRBV5-1 to TRBJ2-2; TRBD2 is a possible D gene (6 bases). Sequenced sample: synovial fluid, either unsorted or a sorted T cell fraction (not recorded which). The CDR3 DNA is TGCGCCAGCAGCTCACCCGGGAGGCTGTTTTTT. It yields the protein CASSSPGRLFF.